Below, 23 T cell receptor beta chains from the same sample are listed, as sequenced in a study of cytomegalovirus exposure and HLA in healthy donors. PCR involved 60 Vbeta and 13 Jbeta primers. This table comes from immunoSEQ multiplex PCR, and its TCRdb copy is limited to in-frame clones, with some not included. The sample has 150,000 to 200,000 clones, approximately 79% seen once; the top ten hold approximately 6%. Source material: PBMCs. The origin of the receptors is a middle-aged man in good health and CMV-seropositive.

CDR3 sequence reads: CASSLFGRGQETQYF. CDR3 bases: TGTGCCAGCAGTTTATTCGGCAGGGGGCAAGAGACCCAGTACTTC. This chain uses TRBV28 with TRBJ2-5, with 7 bases matching TRBD1. The junction had 4 bases not matched to a gene; V was cut back by 1 base and J by 2 bases. This CDR3 spans 15 amino acids. The germline gives CDR1 MDHEN, CDR2 SYDVKM.

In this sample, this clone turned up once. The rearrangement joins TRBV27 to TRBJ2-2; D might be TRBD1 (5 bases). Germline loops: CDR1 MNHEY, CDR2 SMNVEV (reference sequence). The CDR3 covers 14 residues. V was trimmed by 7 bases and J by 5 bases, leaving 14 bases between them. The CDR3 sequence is CASMQGIFTGELFF. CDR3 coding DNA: TGTGCCAGCATGCAGGGTATTTTTACCGGGGAGCTGTTTTTT.

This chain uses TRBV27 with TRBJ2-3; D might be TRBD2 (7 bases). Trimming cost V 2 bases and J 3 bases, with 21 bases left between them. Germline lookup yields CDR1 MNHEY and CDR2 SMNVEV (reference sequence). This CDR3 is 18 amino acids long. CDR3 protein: CASSLDGGWGRGTDTQYF. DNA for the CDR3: TGTGCCAGCAGTTTAGACGGGGGTTGGGGGAGGGGGACAGATACGCAGTATTTT.

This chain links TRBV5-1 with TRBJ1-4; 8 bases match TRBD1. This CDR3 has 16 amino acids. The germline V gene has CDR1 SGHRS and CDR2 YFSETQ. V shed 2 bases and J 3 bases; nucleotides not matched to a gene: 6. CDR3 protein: CASSFTGGSPNEKLFF. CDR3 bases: TGCGCCAGCAGCTTTACAGGGGGAAGTCCTAATGAAAAACTGTTTTTT.

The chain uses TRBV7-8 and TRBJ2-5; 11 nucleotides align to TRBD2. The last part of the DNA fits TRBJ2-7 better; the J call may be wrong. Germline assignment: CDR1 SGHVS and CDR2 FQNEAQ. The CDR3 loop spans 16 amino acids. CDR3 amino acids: CASSRRVTSGSYEQYF. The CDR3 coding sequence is TGTGCCAGCAGCCGGAGGGTTACTAGCGGGAGCTACGAGCAGTACTTC.

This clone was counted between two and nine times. The CDR3 DNA reads as TGTGCCAGCAGCCAAGGGGCGCCTGAAAAACTGTTTTTT. This codes for CASSQGAPEKLFF. The chain has TRBV14 and TRBJ1-4; D remains ambiguous. Deletions cut 1 base from V and 7 bases from J, with 7 bases between. The V gene's germline CDR1 is SGHDN and CDR2 FVKESK. The CDR3 totals 13 residues.

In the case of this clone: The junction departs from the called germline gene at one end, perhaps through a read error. The CDR3 here is CASSPTLSGANGLTF. Here the CDR3 DNA reads TGTGCCAGCAGCCCGACATTATCTGGGGCCAACGGCCTGACTTTC. The chain joins TRBV27 to TRBJ2-6; weak D call: TRBD1 (5 bases). This CDR3 has 15 amino acids. The V gene's germline CDR1 is MNHEY and CDR2 SMNVEV (reference sequence). The full variable domain, with the rest looked up from reference TRBV27 and TRBJ2-6, is EAQVTQNPRYLITVTGKKLTVTCSQNMNHEYMSWYRQDPGLGLRQIYYSMNVEVTDKGDVPEGYKVSRKEKRNFPLILESPSPNQTSLYFCASSPTLSGANGLTFGAGSRLTVL.

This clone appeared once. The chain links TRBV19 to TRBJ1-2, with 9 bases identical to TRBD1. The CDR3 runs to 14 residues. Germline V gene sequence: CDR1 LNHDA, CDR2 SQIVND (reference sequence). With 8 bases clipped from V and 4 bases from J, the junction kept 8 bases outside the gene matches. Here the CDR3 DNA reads TGTGCCAGTTCTTCGACAGGGGGAGTCTATGGCTACACCTTC. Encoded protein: CASSSTGGVYGYTF. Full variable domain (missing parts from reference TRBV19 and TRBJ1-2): DGGITQSPKYLFRKEGQNVTLSCEQNLNHDAMYWYRQDPGQGLRLIYYSQIVNDFQKGDIAEGYSVSREKKESFPLTVTSAQKNPTAFYLCASSSTGGVYGYTFGSGTRLTVV.

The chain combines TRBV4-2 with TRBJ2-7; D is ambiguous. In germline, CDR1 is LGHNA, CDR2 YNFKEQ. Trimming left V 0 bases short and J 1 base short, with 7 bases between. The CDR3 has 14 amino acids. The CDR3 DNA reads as TGTGCCAGCAGCCAAGACAGGTTATCCTACGAGCAGTACTTC. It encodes CASSQDRLSYEQYF.

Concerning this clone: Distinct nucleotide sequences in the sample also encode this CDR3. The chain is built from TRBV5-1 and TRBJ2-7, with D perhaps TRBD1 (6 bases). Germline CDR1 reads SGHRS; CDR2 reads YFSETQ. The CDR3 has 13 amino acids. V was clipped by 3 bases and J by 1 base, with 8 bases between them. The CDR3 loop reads CASSWTASYEQYF. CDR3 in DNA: TGCGCCAGCAGCTGGACAGCTTCCTACGAGCAGTACTTC. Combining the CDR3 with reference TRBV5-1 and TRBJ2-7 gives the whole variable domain KAGVTQTPRYLIKTRGQQVTLSCSPISGHRSVSWYQQTPGQGLQFLFEYFSETQRNKGNFPGRFSGRQFSNSRSEMNVSTLELGDSALYLCASSWTASYEQYFGPGTRLTVT.

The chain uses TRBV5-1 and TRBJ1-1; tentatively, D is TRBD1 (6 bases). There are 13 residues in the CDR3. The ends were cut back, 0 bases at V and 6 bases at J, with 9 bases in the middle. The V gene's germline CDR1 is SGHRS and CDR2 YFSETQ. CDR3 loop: CASSLAGGAEAFF. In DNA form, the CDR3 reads TGCGCCAGCAGCTTGGCGGGGGGCGCTGAAGCTTTCTTT.

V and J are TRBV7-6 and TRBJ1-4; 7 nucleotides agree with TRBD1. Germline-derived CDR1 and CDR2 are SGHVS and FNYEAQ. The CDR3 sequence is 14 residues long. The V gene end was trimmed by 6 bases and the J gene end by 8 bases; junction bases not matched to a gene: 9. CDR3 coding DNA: TGTGCCAGCAGTTTTCGGACAGGAAACGAAAAACTGTTTTTT. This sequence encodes CASSFRTGNEKLFF.

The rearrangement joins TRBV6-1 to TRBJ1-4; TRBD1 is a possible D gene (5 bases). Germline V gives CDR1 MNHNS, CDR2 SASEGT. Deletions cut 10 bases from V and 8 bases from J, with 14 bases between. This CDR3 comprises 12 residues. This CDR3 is CATNQGNEKLFF. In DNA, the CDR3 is TGTGCCACCAACCAGGGTAACGAAAAACTGTTTTTT.

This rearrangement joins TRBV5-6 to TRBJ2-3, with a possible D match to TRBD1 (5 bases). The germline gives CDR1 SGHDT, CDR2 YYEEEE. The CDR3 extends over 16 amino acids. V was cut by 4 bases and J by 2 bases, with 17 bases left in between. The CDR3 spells CASSQRQTDLTDTQYF. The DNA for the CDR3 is TGTGCCAGCAGCCAAAGACAGACTGACCTCACAGATACGCAGTATTTT.

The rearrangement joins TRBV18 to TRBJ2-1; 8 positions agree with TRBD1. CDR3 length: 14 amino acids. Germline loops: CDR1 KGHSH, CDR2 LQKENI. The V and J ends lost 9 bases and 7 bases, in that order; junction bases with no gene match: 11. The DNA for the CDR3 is TGTGCCAGTTCTTACAGGGGGTTCGGGAATGAGCAGTTCTTC. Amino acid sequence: CASSYRGFGNEQFF.

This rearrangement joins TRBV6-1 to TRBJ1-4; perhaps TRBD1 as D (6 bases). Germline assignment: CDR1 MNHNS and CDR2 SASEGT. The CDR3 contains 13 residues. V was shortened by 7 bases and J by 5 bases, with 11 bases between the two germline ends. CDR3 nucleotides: TGTGCCAGCACGCGACAGGTCAATGAAAAACTGTTTTTT. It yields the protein CASTRQVNEKLFF.

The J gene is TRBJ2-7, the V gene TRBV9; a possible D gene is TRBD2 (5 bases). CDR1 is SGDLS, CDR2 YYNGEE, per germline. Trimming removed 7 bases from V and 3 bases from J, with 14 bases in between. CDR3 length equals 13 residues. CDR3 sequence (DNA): TGTGCCAGCGAACTAGAGACTGACTACGAGCAGTACTTC. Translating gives CASELETDYEQYF.

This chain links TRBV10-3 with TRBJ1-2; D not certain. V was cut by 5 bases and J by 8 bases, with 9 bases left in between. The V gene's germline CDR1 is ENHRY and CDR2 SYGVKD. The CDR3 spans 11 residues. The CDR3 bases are TGTGCCATCAGTTCCGGAGAGGGCTACACCTTC. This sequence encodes CAISSGEGYTF.

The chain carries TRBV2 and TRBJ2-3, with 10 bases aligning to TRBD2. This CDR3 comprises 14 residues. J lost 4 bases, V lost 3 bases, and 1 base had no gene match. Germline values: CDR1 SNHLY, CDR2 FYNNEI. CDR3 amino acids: CASSESGRADTQYF. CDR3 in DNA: TGTGCCAGCAGTGAGAGCGGGAGGGCAGATACGCAGTATTTT. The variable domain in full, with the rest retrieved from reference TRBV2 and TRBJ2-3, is EPEVTQTPSHQVTQMGQEVILRCVPISNHLYFYWYRQILGQKVEFLVSFYNNEISEKSEIFDDQFSVERPDGSNFTLKIRSTKLEDSAMYFCASSESGRADTQYFGPGTRLTVL.

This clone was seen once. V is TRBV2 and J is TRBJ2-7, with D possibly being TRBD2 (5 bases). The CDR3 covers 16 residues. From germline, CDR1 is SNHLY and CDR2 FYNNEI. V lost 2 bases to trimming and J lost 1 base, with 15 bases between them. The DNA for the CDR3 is TGTGCCAGCAGTGAATGGGTGGACTTCGGGTCCTACGAGCAGTACTTC. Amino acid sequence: CASSEWVDFGSYEQYF.

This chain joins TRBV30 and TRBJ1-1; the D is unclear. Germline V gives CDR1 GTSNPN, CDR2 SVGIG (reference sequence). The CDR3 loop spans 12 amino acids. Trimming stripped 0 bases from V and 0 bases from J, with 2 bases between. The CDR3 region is CAWSVMNTEAFF. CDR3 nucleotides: TGTGCCTGGAGTGTTATGAACACTGAAGCTTTCTTT.

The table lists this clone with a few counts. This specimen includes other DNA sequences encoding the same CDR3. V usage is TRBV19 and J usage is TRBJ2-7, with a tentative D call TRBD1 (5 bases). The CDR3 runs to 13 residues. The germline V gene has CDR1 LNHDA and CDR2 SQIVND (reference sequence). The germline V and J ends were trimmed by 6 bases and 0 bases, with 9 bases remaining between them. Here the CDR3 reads CASSTQGSYEQYF. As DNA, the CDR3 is TGTGCCAGTAGCACTCAGGGCTCCTACGAGCAGTACTTC.

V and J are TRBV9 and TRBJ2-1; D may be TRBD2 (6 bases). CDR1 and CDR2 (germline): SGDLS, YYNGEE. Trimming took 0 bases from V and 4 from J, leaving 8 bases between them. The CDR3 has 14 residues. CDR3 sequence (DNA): TGTGCCAGCAGCGTAGTTGGAGGGTACAATGAGCAGTTCTTC. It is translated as CASSVVGGYNEQFF.